This T cell receptor (beta chain) was found in a study of T cells after yellow fever vaccination. This CDR3 region has 12 residues. MiXCR, run by TCRdb on the 5' RACE reads, gives a single entry per CDR3 protein. The sample includes fewer than 350,000 distinct CDR3 sequences, around 4.4% of them seen just once. At least ten counts were recorded for this clonotype. No antigen is known for it. Whole-study results and caveats: Abundant bulk-derived clonotypes could contaminate FACS-sorted repertoires. Primary-vaccination clones mostly resurfaced post-booster (96% CD4, roughly 90% CD8).

The sequences come from PBMCs, collected 15 days after the yellow fever booster vaccination. V usage is TRBV21-1 and J usage is TRBJ2-5; TRBD2 is taken as the D call from the table, unchecked against the DNA. TRBV21-1 is termed a pseudogene. This TCR derives from a man aged 18 to 35 who received the YFV17D yellow fever vaccine. CDR3 sequence reads: CATSARQETQYF. In DNA, the CDR3 is TGTGCCACCTCGGCCCGCCAAGAGACCCAGTACTTC.